This passage covers 11 T cell receptor beta chains from one sample sequenced in a study of cytomegalovirus exposure and HLA in healthy donors (dated by TCRdb to about 2017). Library preparation employed the immunoSEQ multiplex PCR assay. The multiplex PCR relied on a mix of 60 forward primers for TCR Vbeta segments and 13 reverse primers for TCR Jbeta segments. This immuneACCESS table, as held by TCRdb, lists in-frame sequences with V and J called but not all clones. Of the missing ones, under half trace to an unresolved V gene in checked studies; the others have no known cause. The sample table holds 160,000 or so clones, of which just under 80% were seen once. The ten largest clones capture about 9.1% of the sample. Sequencing was done on a sample of PBMCs. These TCRs come from a man younger than 35 in good health and CMV-seropositive.

This clone was found a few times. The chain is built from TRBV23-1 and TRBJ2-5, with TRBD1 as a possible D gene (6 bases). TRBV23-1 is reported as an ORF; its role is uncertain. Deletions cut 2 bases from V and 0 bases from J, with 13 bases between. CDR3 size: 16 residues. CDR3: CASSQITGSYQETQYF. Here the CDR3 DNA reads TGCGCCAGCAGTCAAATCACAGGGTCGTACCAAGAGACCCAGTACTTC.

This clone was observed a few times. The chain recombines TRBV7-2 with TRBJ2-1, with 7 bases fitting TRBD2. Germline V lookup: CDR1 SGHTA, CDR2 FQGNSA. J was trimmed by 3 bases and V by 8 bases; bases with no gene match: 7. CDR3 length: 14 amino acids. CDR3 loop: CASGTTSVYNEQFF. For the CDR3, the DNA is TGTGCCAGCGGTACCACTAGCGTCTACAATGAGCAGTTCTTC.

The chain uses TRBV29-1 and TRBJ1-3, with TRBD1 matching over 7 bases. Germline values: CDR1 SQVTM, CDR2 ANQGSEA. V lost 2 bases, J lost 2 bases, and 6 bases stayed unmatched. The CDR3 totals 15 residues. CDR3 amino acids: CSVESGQNTGNTIYF. The CDR3 bases are TGCAGCGTTGAATCGGGACAGAACACTGGAAACACCATATATTTT.

The chain carries TRBV5-1 and TRBJ2-1, with 8 bases lining up with TRBD1. Germline V gene lookup returns CDR1 SGHRS and CDR2 YFSETQ. The CDR3 totals 15 residues. V lost 3 bases to trimming and J lost 2 bases; unmatched junction nucleotides: 4. The CDR3 DNA sequence: TGCGCCAGCAGCTCCTGGACAGGGACCTACAATGAGCAGTTCTTC. Translation: CASSSWTGTYNEQFF.

The rearrangement links TRBV7-6 to TRBJ2-7; TRBD1 aligns across 7 bases. Germline V gene lookup returns CDR1 SGHVS and CDR2 FNYEAQ. CDR3 size: 15 residues. The J segment lost 6 bases and the V segment lost 2 bases, leaving 10 bases of the junction unmatched. Here the CDR3 DNA reads TGTGCCAGCAGCTTATCTCCCCGACAGGGTCGCGAGCAGTACTTC. This translates into CASSLSPRQGREQYF.

V gene TRBV11-2 combines with J gene TRBJ2-3, with D hard to call. The V gene lost 7 bases and the J gene lost 2 bases, with 7 bases spanning the gap. In germline, CDR1 is SGHAT, CDR2 FQNNGV. CDR3 length: 12 residues. The CDR3 spells CASTGLTDTQYF. The CDR3 coding sequence is TGTGCCAGCACTGGCCTCACAGATACGCAGTATTTT.

This clone was picked up a small number of times. The chain has TRBV6-6 and TRBJ2-7; 10 bases are shared with TRBD1. The ends lost 5 bases at V and 5 bases at J; junction bases unmatched: 3. CDR1 and CDR2 from the germline V gene are MNHNY and SVGAGI (reference sequence). The CDR3 consists of 13 residues. The CDR3 sequence is CASSRQGANEQYF. Written as DNA, the CDR3 is TGTGCCAGCAGTAGACAGGGGGCCAACGAGCAGTACTTC.

The chain recombines TRBV5-1 with TRBJ2-1, with 9 bases identical to TRBD1. Germline CDR1 is SGHRS and CDR2 is YFSETQ. The V and J ends lost 3 bases and 1 base, in that order; junction bases with no gene match: 8. CDR3 length: 17 amino acids. The DNA for the CDR3 is TGCGCCAGCAGCTCGGGACAGGGAACGCTTTCCTACAATGAGCAGTTCTTC. Translating gives CASSSGQGTLSYNEQFF.

The chain is built from TRBV18 and TRBJ2-2, with a possible D match to TRBD1 (6 bases). V lost 6 bases to trimming and J lost 4 bases, with 15 bases between them. Germline lookup yields CDR1 KGHSH and CDR2 LQKENI. This CDR3 region has 15 residues. CDR3 residues: CASSLGTSTTGELFF. CDR3 DNA: TGTGCCAGCTCGCTCGGGACATCGACCACCGGGGAGCTGTTTTTT. The variable domain in full, completed from reference TRBV18 and TRBJ2-2, reads NAGVMQNPRHLVRRRGQEARLRCSPMKGHSHVYWYRQLPEEGLKFMVYLQKENIIDESGMPKERFSAEFPKEGPSILRIQQVVRGDSAAYFCASSLGTSTTGELFFGEGSRLTVL.

The chain has TRBV5-1 and TRBJ1-1; D is possibly TRBD1 (5 bases). V was trimmed by 0 bases and J by 3 bases, leaving 21 bases between them. The germline gives CDR1 SGHRS, CDR2 YFSETQ. The CDR3 consists of 18 residues. CDR3 sequence: CASSLGPMTLGPDTEAFF. CDR3 sequence (DNA): TGCGCCAGCAGCTTGGGGCCAATGACGTTGGGGCCAGACACTGAAGCTTTCTTT.

The rearrangement uses TRBV27 and TRBJ2-5; TRBD1 might be the D (7 bases). The J call is uncertain, as TRBJ2-7 better fits the DNA end. The CDR3 runs 16 residues. Germline V gene lookup returns CDR1 MNHEY and CDR2 SMNVEV (reference sequence). CDR3 amino acids: CASSSVSGGQPYEQYF. CDR3 in DNA: TGTGCCAGCAGTTCCGTCTCAGGGGGGCAGCCCTACGAGCAGTACTTC.